The 26 T cell receptor beta chains listed next were all sequenced from one sample in a study of Ad26.COV2.S vaccination and SARS-CoV-2 variants. The assay was immunoSEQ multiplex PCR, and TCRdb's table has in-frame clones only and misses some. The sample yields hundreds of thousands of clones, around 87% seen once. The treatment was: around 19 received Ad26.COV2.S at low or high dose, single or two shots; 5 received placebo; per-sample allocation not given. Each sample was drawn 63 days after the first injection (of vaccine or placebo). The material was peripheral blood, obtained in a trial of Ad26.COV2.S vaccine versus placebo. These receptors were collected from a person aged 18-60 years who received the Ad26.COV2.S COVID-19 vaccine or a placebo.

The CDR3 coding sequence is TGTGCCAGCAGCTTAGTAGAAAGCGTTGAAGCTTTCTTT. It encodes CASSLVESVEAFF. The gene calls are TRBV7-9 and TRBJ1-1; D is unresolved. This CDR3 contains 13 residues. The germline V gene encodes CDR1 SEHNR and CDR2 FQNEAQ (reference sequence). V was shortened by 1 base and J by 7 bases, with 10 bases between the two germline ends.

The rearrangement links TRBV7-8 to TRBJ1-5; D is unclear. The CDR3 is made up of 15 amino acids. Germline assignment: CDR1 SGHVS and CDR2 FQNEAQ. Trimming stripped 3 bases from V and 0 bases from J, with 9 bases between. The CDR3 DNA reads TGTGCCAGCAGCTTGGGTCCCGGTAGCAATCAGCCCCAGCATTTT. This encodes CASSLGPGSNQPQHF.

Comment on this clone: At one end, the junction sequence differs from germline, possibly due to a read error. Other DNA sequences within the sample encode an identical CDR3. The V and J genes are TRBV5-1 and TRBJ1-4, with 9 bases fitting TRBD1. Germline CDR1 reads SGHRS; CDR2 reads YFSETQ. This CDR3 is 15 amino acids long. The CDR3: CASSLGQGSNEKLFF. In DNA form, the CDR3 reads TGTGCCAGCAGCTTGGGACAGGGTTCTAATGAAAAACTGTTTTTT.

J is TRBJ2-3 and V is TRBV3-1 (or the pseudogene TRBV3-2); D gene uncertain. Germline V gives CDR1 LGHDT, CDR2 YNNKEL (reference sequence). V was shortened by 1 base and J by 0 bases, with 8 bases between the two germline ends. This CDR3 has 15 residues. The CDR3 nucleotides read TGTGCCAGCAGCCAAGGAATCCCTAGCACAGATACGCAGTATTTT. Translating it yields CASSQGIPSTDTQYF.

The chain recombines TRBV27 with TRBJ2-7, with D tentatively TRBD2 (6 bases). Trimming removed 5 bases at V and 5 bases at J, with 16 bases between. Germline values: CDR1 MNHEY, CDR2 SMNVEV (reference sequence). The CDR3 is made up of 14 amino acids. The CDR3 sequence: CASSAQPGLNEQYF. CDR3 DNA sequence: TGTGCCAGCAGTGCGCAACCGGGACTTAACGAGCAGTACTTC.

The genes are TRBV5-8 and TRBJ1-5, with D hard to call. The CDR3 loop spans 16 amino acids. With 4 bases removed from V and 7 bases from J, the gap between germline ends came to 21 bases. CDR1 and CDR2 (germline): SGHTS, YDEGEE. This CDR3 reads CASSPLTRKANQPQHF. The DNA for the CDR3 is TGTGCCAGCAGCCCACTCACCCGGAAGGCAAACCAGCCCCAGCATTTT.

The chain couples TRBV28 to TRBJ2-3, with 10 bases lining up with TRBD1. The CDR3 extends over 18 amino acids. Looked up from germline, CDR1 is MDHEN and CDR2 is SYDVKM. The J segment lost 0 bases and the V segment lost 6 bases, leaving 12 bases of the junction unmatched. CDR3 nucleotides: TGTGCCAGCAGCCTTCCTGGGACAGGGGCCTCTAGCACAGATACGCAGTATTTT. This codes for CASSLPGTGASSTDTQYF.

The chain couples TRBV30 to TRBJ1-6, with D unclear. Germline CDR1 and CDR2: GTSNPN and SVGIG (reference sequence). Trimming removed 1 base at V and 6 bases at J, with 10 bases between. The CDR3 extends over 14 amino acids. As DNA, the CDR3 is TGTGCCTGGAGTGAAGGCCGACTTAATTCACCCCTCCACTTT. Amino acids: CAWSEGRLNSPLHF.

The V gene is TRBV3-1 (or the pseudogene TRBV3-2), the J gene TRBJ1-1; the D is unclear. CDR3 length equals 17 residues. Germline CDR1 reads LGHDT; CDR2 reads YNNKEL (reference sequence). The V gene lost 0 bases and the J gene lost 0 bases, with 14 bases spanning the gap. The CDR3 spells CASSQDLGRDLNTEAFF. In DNA form, the CDR3 reads TGTGCCAGCAGCCAAGATCTTGGGCGCGACTTGAACACTGAAGCTTTCTTT.

This clone was observed a single time. The rearrangement uses TRBV5-5 and TRBJ1-5; D gene uncertain. From germline, CDR1 is SGHKS and CDR2 YYEKEE (reference sequence). Trimming removed 1 base from V and 1 base from J, with 9 bases in between. The CDR3 is 15 residues long. CDR3: CASSLLGASNQPQHF. In nucleotides, the CDR3 is TGTGCCAGCAGCTTGTTAGGTGCCAGCAATCAGCCCCAGCATTTT.

This sequence joins TRBV6-4 and TRBJ2-3, with TRBD1 matching over 12 bases. The CDR3 consists of 14 residues. Germline V gives CDR1 MRHNA, CDR2 SNTAGT. J gave up 9 bases and V 8 bases, and 9 bases lay outside the gene matches. CDR3 DNA: TGTGCCAGCGCCCCCGGGACAGGGGGCGAAACGCAGTATTTT. This gives the protein CASAPGTGGETQYF.

The chain employs TRBV5-5 and TRBJ2-4; D uncertain. The CDR3 length is 14 residues. Trimming pared 1 base from V and 0 bases from J, leaving 5 bases between. Germline V gives CDR1 SGHKS, CDR2 YYEKEE (reference sequence). In DNA, the CDR3 is TGTGCCAGCAGCTTGTGGCTAGCCAAAAACATTCAGTACTTC. Translating gives CASSLWLAKNIQYF. The full variable domain, with the rest looked up from reference TRBV5-5 and TRBJ2-4, is DAGVTQSPTHLIKTRGQQVTLRCSPISGHKSVSWYQQVLGQGPQFIFQYYEKEERGRGNFPDRFSARQFPNYSSELNVNALLLGDSALYLCASSLWLAKNIQYFGAGTRLSVL.

This chain joins TRBV3-1 (or the pseudogene TRBV3-2) and TRBJ1-1; TRBD1 is a possible D gene (6 bases). V lost 4 bases, J lost 7 bases, and 16 bases lay in between. The CDR3 totals 14 residues. Germline CDR1 LGHDT, CDR2 YNNKEL (reference sequence). The CDR3: CASSRENQGNEAFF. DNA for the CDR3: TGTGCCAGCAGCCGAGAAAACCAGGGGAATGAAGCTTTCTTT.

The chain carries TRBV2 and TRBJ1-2; D is ambiguous. CDR1 and CDR2 from the germline V gene are SNHLY and FYNNEI. V shed 7 bases and J shed 0 bases, with 15 bases lying between them. This CDR3 is 15 amino acids long. The CDR3 DNA reads as TGTGCCAGCAACCAAGAGGATGGAGCTAACTATGGCTACACCTTC. It codes for CASNQEDGANYGYTF.

The V and J genes are TRBV30 and TRBJ2-2; 8 bases match TRBD1. Germline V gene sequence: CDR1 GTSNPN, CDR2 SVGIG (reference sequence). The CDR3 extends over 16 amino acids. V was clipped by 0 bases and J by 5 bases; unmatched bases: 8. CDR3 protein: CAWSVGRQGRTGELFF. CDR3 sequence (DNA): TGTGCCTGGAGTGTAGGAAGACAGGGGAGGACCGGGGAGCTGTTTTTT.

The chain recombines TRBV4-1 with TRBJ1-2; possible D gene TRBD1, 5 bases. The length of the CDR3 is 13 residues. The germline V gene has CDR1 MGHRA and CDR2 YSYEKL. V lost 0 bases and J lost 6, with 8 bases in between. CDR3 sequence: CASSQDPGDGYTF. The CDR3 region has the DNA TGCGCCAGCAGCCAAGATCCGGGGGATGGCTACACCTTC.

CDR3 sequence (DNA): TGTGCCAGCAGTTACTCGGGGACAGGGGCGGAAGGCTACACCTTC. Its protein product is CASSYSGTGAEGYTF. The chain combines TRBV6-6 with TRBJ1-2, with 10 bases fitting TRBD1. The J segment lost 8 bases and the V segment lost 0 bases, leaving 6 bases of the junction unmatched. Per the germline V gene, CDR1 is MNHNY and CDR2 is SVGAGI (reference sequence). The CDR3 covers 15 residues.

This sequence joins TRBV9 and TRBJ2-7, with unresolved D. The V end lost 4 bases, the J end lost 0 bases, and 11 bases lay between the germline ends. The CDR3 has 14 amino acids. Per the germline V gene, CDR1 is SGDLS and CDR2 is YYNGEE. CDR3 DNA sequence: TGTGCCAGCAGCACAGAAGTCCGCTCCTACGAGCAGTACTTC. Translation gives CASSTEVRSYEQYF.

The chain recombines TRBV7-9 with TRBJ1-1, with D possibly being TRBD1 (5 bases). With 4 bases removed from V and 3 bases from J, the gap between germline ends came to 18 bases. This CDR3 region has 16 residues. CDR1 is SEHNR and CDR2 is FQNEAQ in the germline V gene (reference sequence). The CDR3 is CASSSVWAREDTEAFF. In nucleotides, the CDR3 is TGTGCCAGCAGCTCCGTGTGGGCCAGGGAAGACACTGAAGCTTTCTTT.

The CDR3 DNA sequence: TGTGCCAGCAGCCTTGGGGGGGCCGATGAGCAGTTCTTC. This encodes CASSLGGADEQFF. This chain uses TRBV7-3 with TRBJ2-1, with D tentatively TRBD2 (7 bases). CDR3 length: 13 residues. V dropped 5 bases and J dropped 8 bases, with 13 bases sitting between them. Germline lookup yields CDR1 SGHTA and CDR2 FQGTGA.

CDR3 sequence (DNA): TGTGCCAGCAGTGGAGGGTCGCAGCCCCAGCATTTT. Amino acids: CASSGGSQPQHF. The rearrangement links TRBV28 to TRBJ1-5; D call uncertain. There are 12 residues in the CDR3. V shed 5 bases and J shed 7 bases, with 9 bases lying between them. Germline V gene data show CDR1 as MDHEN and CDR2 as SYDVKM.

The rearrangement joins TRBV6-6 to TRBJ1-1; maybe TRBD1 (6 bases). Trimming left V 5 bases short and J 0 bases short, with 25 bases between. The CDR3 contains 19 residues. Germline CDR1 is MNHNY and CDR2 is SVGAGI (reference sequence). CDR3 coding DNA: TGTGCCAGCAGTCCCCAAGTCGGGGGGCTGGGATACATGAACACTGAAGCTTTCTTT. Encoded protein: CASSPQVGGLGYMNTEAFF.

The chain uses TRBV4-2 and TRBJ2-1, with 9 positions matching TRBD2. The CDR3 spans 17 residues. The ends lost 0 bases at V and 3 bases at J; junction bases unmatched: 6. Per the germline V gene, CDR1 is LGHNA and CDR2 is YNFKEQ. The CDR3 nucleotides read TGTGCCAGCAGCCAAGAGGCGGCGGGGGGGGTCTACAATGAGCAGTTCTTC. It yields the protein CASSQEAAGGVYNEQFF.

The chain carries TRBV1 and TRBJ1-1; the DNA was not compared with TRBD1, the D call given in the table. TRBV1 is listed as a pseudogene. CDR3 length equals 14 residues. The DNA of the CDR3 is TGCACCAGCAGCCAAAAGGACAGGGCGCCTGAAGCTTTCTTT. This sequence encodes CTSSQKDRAPEAFF.

The J gene is TRBJ1-2, the V gene TRBV5-4; the match to TRBD1 covers 7 bases. CDR3 length: 16 amino acids. V lost 5 bases to trimming and J lost 7 bases; unmatched junction nucleotides: 17. Germline V lookup: CDR1 SGHNT, CDR2 YYREEE (reference sequence). CDR3: CASRPGTDSYVGGYTF. CDR3 DNA sequence: TGTGCCAGCAGACCCGGGACAGACTCCTATGTCGGTGGCTACACCTTC.

The chain recombines TRBV7-3 with TRBJ2-2; 11 nucleotides match TRBD2. Germline CDR1 and CDR2: SGHTA and FQGTGA. There are 15 residues in the CDR3. The trim removed 5 bases at V and 6 bases at J, leaving 5 bases unmatched. The CDR3 DNA sequence: TGTGCCAGCAGCGTGACTAGCGGGGCCGCCGGGGAGCTGTTTTTT. Translated: CASSVTSGAAGELFF.